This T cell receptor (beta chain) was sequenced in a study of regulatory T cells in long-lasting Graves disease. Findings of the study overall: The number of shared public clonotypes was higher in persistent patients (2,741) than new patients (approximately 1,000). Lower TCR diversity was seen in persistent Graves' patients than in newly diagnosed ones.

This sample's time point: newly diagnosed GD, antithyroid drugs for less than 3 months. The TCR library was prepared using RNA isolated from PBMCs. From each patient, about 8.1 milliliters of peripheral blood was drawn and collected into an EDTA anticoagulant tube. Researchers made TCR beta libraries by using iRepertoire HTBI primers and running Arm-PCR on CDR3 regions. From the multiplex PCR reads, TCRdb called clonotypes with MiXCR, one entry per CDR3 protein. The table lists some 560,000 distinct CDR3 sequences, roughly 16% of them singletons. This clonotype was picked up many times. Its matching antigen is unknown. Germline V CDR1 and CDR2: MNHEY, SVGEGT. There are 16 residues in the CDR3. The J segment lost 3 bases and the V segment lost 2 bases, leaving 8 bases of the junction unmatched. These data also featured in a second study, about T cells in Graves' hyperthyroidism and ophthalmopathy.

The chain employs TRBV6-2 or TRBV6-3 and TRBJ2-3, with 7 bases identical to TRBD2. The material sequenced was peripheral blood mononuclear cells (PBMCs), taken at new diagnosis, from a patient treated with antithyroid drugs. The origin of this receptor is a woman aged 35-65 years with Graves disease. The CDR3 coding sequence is TGTGCCAGCAGTTACGGAAAGAGCGGGGAAACAGATACGCAGTATTTT. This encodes CASSYGKSGETDTQYF.